This T cell receptor beta chain was captured by sequencing in a study of early T cells in non-severe SARS-CoV-2 infection. Study in general: Sequencing targeted bulk RNA from unsorted whole blood, leaving chains unpaired. Study observations and caveats: Using VDJdb, the matching emphasized anti-spike CD8 responses while missing private and CD4 specificities.

The TCR library protocol was used to attach unique molecular identifiers. These identifiers were attached to individual cDNA molecules. TCRdb recomputed calls from the 5' RACE reads with MiXCR, one row per CDR3 protein. The repertoire holds about 89,000 distinct CDR3 sequences, with roughly 17% as singletons. The CDR3 sequence is 13 residues long. Trimming left V 5 bases short and J 6 bases short, with 14 bases between. Looked up from germline, CDR1 is GTSNPN and CDR2 is SVGIG (reference sequence). Comments on this clonotype: Its antigen is not identified.

The input for sequencing was whole blood, taken at baseline. The V and J genes are TRBV30 and TRBJ2-1, with a possible D match to TRBD1 (6 bases). This TCR was sampled from an adult who was a healthcare worker with PCR-confirmed SARS-CoV-2 infection or an uninfected control (not recorded which). Here the CDR3 reads CAWAEAGVNEQFF. The CDR3 coding sequence is TGTGCCTGGGCCGAAGCAGGGGTCAATGAGCAGTTCTTC. The full variable domain, its missing parts supplied by reference TRBV30 and TRBJ2-1, is SQTIHQWPATLVQPVGSPLSLECTVEGTSNPNLYWYRQAAGRGLQLLFYSVGIGQISSEVPQNLSASRPQDRQFILSSKKLLLSDSGFYLCAWAEAGVNEQFFGPGTRLTVL.